The clone carrying this TCR beta chain was detected a few times. Its antigen is as yet unknown. The time point was: newly diagnosed GD, antithyroid drugs for less than 3 months. Extracted PBMC RNA gave rise to the TCR library. The V end lost 1 base, the J end lost 6 bases, and 18 bases lay between the germline ends. This CDR3 is built from 16 residues. Per germline, CDR1 MGHRA and CDR2 YSYEKL. These data are taken from a study of regulatory T cells in long-lasting Graves disease. Study-level points and caveats: The sample size was small, and this may have reduced accuracy.

Construction of the TCR beta libraries employed iRepertoire HTBI primers in conjunction with Arm-PCR of CDR3 regions. TCRdb recomputed calls from the multiplex PCR reads with MiXCR, one row per CDR3 protein. The table includes under 800,000 distinct CDR3 sequences, 16% detected once. The same specimen was also included in a second study, on T cells in Graves' hyperthyroidism and ophthalmopathy. That investigation notes: An initial round of RT-PCR targeting the TCR CDR3 relied on the HTBI primer set. A 13 V-J model separated ophthalmopathy from stable hyperthyroidism.

The chain is built from TRBV4-1 and TRBJ1-1; a weak D match, TRBD1 (5 bases). The receptor comes from a woman in her thirties with Graves disease. The material was peripheral blood mononuclear cells (PBMCs), obtained at new diagnosis, from a patient treated with antithyroid drugs. The CDR3 nucleotides read TGCGCCAGCAGCCAAGCAGGTACTCTGGGGACTGCTGAAGCTTTCTTT. As protein: CASSQAGTLGTAEAFF.